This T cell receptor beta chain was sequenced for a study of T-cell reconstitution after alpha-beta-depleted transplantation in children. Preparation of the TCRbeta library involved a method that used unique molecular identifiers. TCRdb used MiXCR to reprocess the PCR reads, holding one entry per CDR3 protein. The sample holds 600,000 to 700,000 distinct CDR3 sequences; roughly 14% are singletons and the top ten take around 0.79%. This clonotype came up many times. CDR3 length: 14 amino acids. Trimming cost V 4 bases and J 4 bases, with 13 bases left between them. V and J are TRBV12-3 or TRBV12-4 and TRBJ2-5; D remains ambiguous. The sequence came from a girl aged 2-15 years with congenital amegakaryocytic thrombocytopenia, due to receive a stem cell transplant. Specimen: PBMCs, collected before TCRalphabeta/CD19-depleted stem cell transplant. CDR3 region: CASSYLGVPETQYF. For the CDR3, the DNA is TGTGCCAGCAGTTACCTTGGGGTCCCAGAGACCCAGTACTTC.